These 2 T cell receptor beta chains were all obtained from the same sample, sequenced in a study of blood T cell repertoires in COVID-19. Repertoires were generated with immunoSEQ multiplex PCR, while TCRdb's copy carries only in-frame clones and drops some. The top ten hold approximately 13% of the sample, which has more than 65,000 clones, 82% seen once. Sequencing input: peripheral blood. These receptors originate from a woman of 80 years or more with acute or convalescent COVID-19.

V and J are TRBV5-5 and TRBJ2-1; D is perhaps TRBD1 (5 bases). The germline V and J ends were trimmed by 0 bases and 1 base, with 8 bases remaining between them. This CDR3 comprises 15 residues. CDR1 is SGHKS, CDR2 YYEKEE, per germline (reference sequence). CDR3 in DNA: TGTGCCAGCAGCTTGGAGGGGCCTTCCTACAATGAGCAGTTCTTC. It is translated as CASSLEGPSYNEQFF.

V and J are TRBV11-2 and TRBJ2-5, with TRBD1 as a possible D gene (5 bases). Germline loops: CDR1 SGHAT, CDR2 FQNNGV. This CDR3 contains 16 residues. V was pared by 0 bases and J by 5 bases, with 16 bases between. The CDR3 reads CASSLDGGARRETQYF. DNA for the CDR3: TGTGCCAGCAGCTTAGATGGTGGGGCTCGGCGGGAGACCCAGTACTTC.